This TCR beta chain emerged from a study of Ad26.COV2.S vaccination and SARS-CoV-2 variants. Study-level background: Ad26.COV2.S was injected intramuscularly once or twice, 56 days apart. Study outcomes and limitations: The study found similar non-spike TCR breadth in vaccine and placebo recipients.

A word on this clone: The target antigen is unknown.

Treatment described: 15 to 20 received Ad26.COV2.S at low or high dose, single or two shots; roughly five received placebo; per-sample allocation not given. At day 63 after the first vaccine or placebo injection, samples were drawn. An 18-55-year-old adult in Boston served as donor. SARS-CoV-2 spike from the Wuhan strain was encoded by the vaccine, an Ad26 vector. Germline-derived CDR1 and CDR2 are GTSNPN and SVGIG (reference sequence). This CDR3 spans 14 amino acids. V shed 2 bases and J 2 bases; nucleotides not matched to a gene: 5. TCRdb's table, derived via immunoSEQ multiplex PCR, lists solely in-frame clones and lacks some. The sample has roughly 380,000 clones, around nine tenths seen once.

This sequence was found in a person aged 18-65 years who received the Ad26.COV2.S COVID-19 vaccine or a placebo. V gene TRBV30 combines with J gene TRBJ2-7; 8 positions match TRBD2. Sequencing was performed on peripheral blood, taken in a trial of Ad26.COV2.S vaccine versus placebo. DNA of the CDR3: TGTGCCTGGAGTCGGGTAGCGGGACCCTACGAGCAGTACTTC. Its protein is CAWSRVAGPYEQYF.